The source of this T cell receptor (beta chain) is a study of cytomegalovirus exposure and HLA in healthy donors (dated by TCRdb to the late 2010s). With regard to the full study: An earlier analysis of several hundred of the donors reported 250 to 350 Gb of sequence data and 100 million to 140 million unique TCR beta sequences from 150 million to 200 million T cells. The study aimed to test whether cataloging public T cell receptors could reveal signatures of past pathogen exposure. A later analysis re-analyzed previously published TCR beta repertoires from roughly 600 donors and added high-resolution HLA genotyping to study TCR occurrence patterns. The study used immunosequencing to profile the T cell repertoires of approximately 690 subjects and linked those repertoires to cytomegalovirus serostatus. The number of typed donors differed by locus: roughly 620-640 for A, B, C, DRB1 and DQB1; approximately 520 for DQA1; 606 for DPA1; and roughly 450 for DPB1. In an earlier analysis of 500 to 650 of the donors, high-throughput TCR beta sequencing was used to judge whether each TCR beta V gene segment behaved as functional or pseudogenic. Of the roughly 390 genotyped donors, approximately 80% fell in the genetic ancestry cluster associated with self-reported Caucasian donors. High-throughput TCR immunosequencing, statistical association of individual TCRs with disease status, and machine learning were combined to predict cytomegalovirus infection status. HLA typing included class I and class II loci at four-digit resolution. Donor age, sex, ethnicity and CMV serostatus were compiled alongside the repertoire data. The later analysis used no new phenotypic data to find candidate immune exposures, relying instead on TCR beta sequences and their occurrence across donors. In addition to the first cohort of roughly 700 subjects, a separate validation cohort of 120 different subjects was used. Roughly 300 gigabases of sequencing data and approximately 92 million unique TCR sequences made up an early release that covered approximately 700 HLA-typed donors. Every discovery cohort repertoire had been produced on one sequencing platform. In a later genetic analysis, genome-wide SNP genotypes for about three fifths of the roughly 670 donors were used, and that subset was treated as a discovery cohort. On average, roughly 240,000 unique TCR beta nucleotide sequences were sequenced per donor among 398 genotyped donors of the cohort, with 15% to 20% of those sequences being non-productive. Roughly five DR-DQ haplotypes were handled as single units for association and clustering, since linkage in the cohort was strong. Results the study describes overall, beyond this receptor: According to the authors, the approach could potentially be generalized to other disease states and immunological phenotypes. An earlier analysis of roughly 570 of the donors showed that most TCR beta V segments appeared in productive rearrangements either about 87% or about 30% of the time, which broadly matched IMGT annotations. In a later analysis, HLA-associated TCR beta chains showed more clonal expansion and lower generation probabilities than non-associated chains that were equally common. According to a later genetic analysis, donors in an Asian-associated ancestry cluster had fewer N-insertions in productive TCRs than the approximately 710-donor mean. Correlated functional status among segregating V segments might reflect linkage disequilibrium, but an unknown experimental factor could not be ruled out. Strong co-occurrence of HLA alleles, especially DR and DQ, made assigning TCR associations to individual alleles difficult. Because HLA typing was unavailable for some donors at each locus, only the typed subset was used in association tests. This cohort had only TCR beta chains sequenced, and the lack of alpha or paired-chain data limited which features could be detected. A later analysis reported that several top co-occurrence clusters appeared linked to parvovirus B19, influenza, CMV and Epstein-Barr virus. The earlier analysis of almost 600 of the donors excluded over 15 rarely observed V segments, including chromosome 9 orphons, because counts were too low. A later genetic analysis associated a missense DCLRE1C variant with V-gene and J-gene trimming of TCR beta chains, and an independent cohort replicated the association. A later analysis found that TCR association rates varied across HLA loci, with DRB1 alleles showing the most associated TCRs and HLA-C alleles the fewest. Presence/absence analyses assumed roughly uniform sequencing depth across donors, an assumption that may not hold. A few of the identified cytomegalovirus-associated TCR beta chains were confirmed in vitro to be specific for cytomegalovirus antigens. The study listed 150 to 200 TCR beta chains as associated with cytomegalovirus. The sequencing pipeline was judged likely to have produced a cluster of highly shared sequence variants as a technical artifact. The 87-base-pair reads could not distinguish some IMGT-functional V segments, including TRBV6-2 and TRBV6-3, so those segments were excluded. A further reported finding was that TCR beta sequences accurately predicted the HLA-A and HLA-B alleles for most subjects in the first cohort. Most TCR sequences were seen in very few donors, while some public TCRs were found in many individuals. Immune exposure information for the cohort was limited to CMV serostatus. In both the original and validation cohorts, the classifier was reported to diagnose cytomegalovirus status with high specificity and sensitivity. Most CMV-associated TCR beta chains appeared to be HLA-restricted in a later analysis, and the HLA associations seemed to be driven largely by CMV exposure. Specific HLA alleles were associated with about 17,000 TCR beta sequences at a false discovery rate of 0.05 in a later analysis.

Library preparation employed the immunoSEQ multiplex PCR assay. A mixture of 60 forward primers for TCR Vbeta segments and 13 reverse primers for TCR Jbeta segments was used in the multiplex PCR. A multiplex PCR assay on genomic DNA amplified the CDR3 region of rearranged TCR beta genes. The Illumina HiSeq System was used to sequence the amplified TCR beta libraries as 87-base-pair reads. From the authors' description of their analysis: Across the 670 or so repertoires, a later analysis counted 80 million or so unique TCR beta chains, around 11 million of which were shared by at least two donors. Raw reads were error-corrected and collapsed into unique sequences with a nearest-neighbor algorithm that merged closely related sequences to remove PCR and sequencing errors. V, D and J gene segments were assigned by aligning CDR3 sequences to IMGT reference sequences. Each retained sequence needed at least a six-nucleotide match to both a V gene segment and a J gene segment. Rearrangements were called productive when the CDR3 lacked stop codons and stayed in frame with V and J; all others were non-productive. CDR3 was defined according to IMGT convention as the region running from the second conserved V-encoded cysteine to the conserved J-encoded phenylalanine. In an earlier analysis of roughly 580 of the donors, sequences lacking an unambiguous match to a single V gene segment were excluded. An earlier analysis of 587 of the donors classified V segments as functional when productive rearrangements were above 56.7% and as segregating when the standard deviation between donors was above 5%. A statistical classification framework was built for diagnosing cytomegalovirus status from the catalog of TCR beta chain sequences. A later analysis assigned V and J genes by comparing TCR nucleotide sequences with IMGT/GENE-DB human TR gene sequences. A later analysis assigned CDR3 sequences and most-parsimonious VDJ recombination scenarios with the TCRdist pipeline. A later analysis defined each TCR beta chain by its CDR3 amino acid sequence plus V-gene family, and excluded reads lacking a unique V-gene family. To address suspected cross-contamination and a sequencing artifact, a later analysis removed some 620 highly shared, low-generation-probability nucleotide sequences. For each public chain, a later analysis derived a clonal expansion index from normalized ranks of inferred template counts within each repertoire. In a later analysis, generation probabilities were computed using a VDJ recombination model fitted to out-of-frame rearrangements, and the results were checked against IGoR. A later analysis scored TCR-TCR, TCR-HLA and TCR-CMV co-occurrence with hypergeometric tests, applying a repertoire-size bias correction to TCR pairs. In a later analysis, false discovery rates were estimated by permuting HLA or CMV assignments 20 times. A later analysis grouped co-occurring TCRs with DBSCAN, adding TCRdist sequence similarity when clustering within HLA-allele-positive subsets. Co-occurrence clustering excluded repertoires with fewer than 30,000 or more than 120,000 public chains, plus five with anomalous nucleotide sharing. TCRdb retrieved this table from immuneACCESS and kept in-frame rearrangements only. Not all clones are present; in checked studies, unresolved V genes account for under half, and no reason is known for the remainder. For V, J and clone size, that table is used; D and trimming come from the DNA. In all, the sample holds approximately 140,000 clones, and roughly 63% of those were seen once. The ten most abundant clones make up under 7.5% of the sample.

The cohort comprised fewer than 700 healthy bone marrow donors. At the time of sampling, all cohort members were nominally healthy, though unrecorded immune exposures were likely present. The donor was CMV seropositive and was included in the group of 250 to 300 seropositive cohort members. A peripheral blood sample was collected from each donor, and TCR beta sequencing was performed on peripheral blood mononuclear cells. The Qiagen DNeasy Blood Extraction Kit was used to extract genomic DNA from the blood cell samples. A note on this clone: Its antigen specificity is not known. Base qualities are not at hand, and no much larger clone is one base apart.

V is trimmed back by 1 base and J by 3 bases, and the junction contains 4 bases that no gene match accounts for. CDR1 SEHNR and CDR2 FQNEAQ were looked up in the germline V gene (reference sequence). The CDR3 covers 15 residues, taking in both the cysteine and the phenylalanine. The retained sequence is limited to the CDR3, 45 bases, with the frame set at the first base. The clonotype was recovered from an older woman in good health and CMV-seropositive. The sequencing input was PBMCs. Recombination joined TRBV7-9 with TRBJ2-7, with 9 central nucleotides matching TRBD1. The CDR3 corresponds to CASSLGTGASYEQYF. The DNA sequence reads TGTGCCAGCAGCTTAGGGACAGGGGCCAGCTACGAGCAGTACTTC.